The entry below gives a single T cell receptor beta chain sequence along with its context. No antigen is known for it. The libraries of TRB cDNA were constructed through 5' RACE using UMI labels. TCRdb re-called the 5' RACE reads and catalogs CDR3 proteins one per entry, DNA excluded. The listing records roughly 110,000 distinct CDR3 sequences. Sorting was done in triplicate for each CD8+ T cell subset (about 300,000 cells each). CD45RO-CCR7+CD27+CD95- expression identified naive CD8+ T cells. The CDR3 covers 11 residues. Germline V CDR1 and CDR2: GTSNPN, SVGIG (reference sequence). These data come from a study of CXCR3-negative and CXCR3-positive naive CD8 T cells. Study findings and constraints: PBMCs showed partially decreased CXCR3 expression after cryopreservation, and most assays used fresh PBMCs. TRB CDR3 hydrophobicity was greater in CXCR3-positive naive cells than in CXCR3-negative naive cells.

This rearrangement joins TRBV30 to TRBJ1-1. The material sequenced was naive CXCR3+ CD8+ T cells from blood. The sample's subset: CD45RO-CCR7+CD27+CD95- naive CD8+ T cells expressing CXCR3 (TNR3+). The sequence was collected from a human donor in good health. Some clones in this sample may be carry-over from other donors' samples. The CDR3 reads CAWSRGTEAFF.